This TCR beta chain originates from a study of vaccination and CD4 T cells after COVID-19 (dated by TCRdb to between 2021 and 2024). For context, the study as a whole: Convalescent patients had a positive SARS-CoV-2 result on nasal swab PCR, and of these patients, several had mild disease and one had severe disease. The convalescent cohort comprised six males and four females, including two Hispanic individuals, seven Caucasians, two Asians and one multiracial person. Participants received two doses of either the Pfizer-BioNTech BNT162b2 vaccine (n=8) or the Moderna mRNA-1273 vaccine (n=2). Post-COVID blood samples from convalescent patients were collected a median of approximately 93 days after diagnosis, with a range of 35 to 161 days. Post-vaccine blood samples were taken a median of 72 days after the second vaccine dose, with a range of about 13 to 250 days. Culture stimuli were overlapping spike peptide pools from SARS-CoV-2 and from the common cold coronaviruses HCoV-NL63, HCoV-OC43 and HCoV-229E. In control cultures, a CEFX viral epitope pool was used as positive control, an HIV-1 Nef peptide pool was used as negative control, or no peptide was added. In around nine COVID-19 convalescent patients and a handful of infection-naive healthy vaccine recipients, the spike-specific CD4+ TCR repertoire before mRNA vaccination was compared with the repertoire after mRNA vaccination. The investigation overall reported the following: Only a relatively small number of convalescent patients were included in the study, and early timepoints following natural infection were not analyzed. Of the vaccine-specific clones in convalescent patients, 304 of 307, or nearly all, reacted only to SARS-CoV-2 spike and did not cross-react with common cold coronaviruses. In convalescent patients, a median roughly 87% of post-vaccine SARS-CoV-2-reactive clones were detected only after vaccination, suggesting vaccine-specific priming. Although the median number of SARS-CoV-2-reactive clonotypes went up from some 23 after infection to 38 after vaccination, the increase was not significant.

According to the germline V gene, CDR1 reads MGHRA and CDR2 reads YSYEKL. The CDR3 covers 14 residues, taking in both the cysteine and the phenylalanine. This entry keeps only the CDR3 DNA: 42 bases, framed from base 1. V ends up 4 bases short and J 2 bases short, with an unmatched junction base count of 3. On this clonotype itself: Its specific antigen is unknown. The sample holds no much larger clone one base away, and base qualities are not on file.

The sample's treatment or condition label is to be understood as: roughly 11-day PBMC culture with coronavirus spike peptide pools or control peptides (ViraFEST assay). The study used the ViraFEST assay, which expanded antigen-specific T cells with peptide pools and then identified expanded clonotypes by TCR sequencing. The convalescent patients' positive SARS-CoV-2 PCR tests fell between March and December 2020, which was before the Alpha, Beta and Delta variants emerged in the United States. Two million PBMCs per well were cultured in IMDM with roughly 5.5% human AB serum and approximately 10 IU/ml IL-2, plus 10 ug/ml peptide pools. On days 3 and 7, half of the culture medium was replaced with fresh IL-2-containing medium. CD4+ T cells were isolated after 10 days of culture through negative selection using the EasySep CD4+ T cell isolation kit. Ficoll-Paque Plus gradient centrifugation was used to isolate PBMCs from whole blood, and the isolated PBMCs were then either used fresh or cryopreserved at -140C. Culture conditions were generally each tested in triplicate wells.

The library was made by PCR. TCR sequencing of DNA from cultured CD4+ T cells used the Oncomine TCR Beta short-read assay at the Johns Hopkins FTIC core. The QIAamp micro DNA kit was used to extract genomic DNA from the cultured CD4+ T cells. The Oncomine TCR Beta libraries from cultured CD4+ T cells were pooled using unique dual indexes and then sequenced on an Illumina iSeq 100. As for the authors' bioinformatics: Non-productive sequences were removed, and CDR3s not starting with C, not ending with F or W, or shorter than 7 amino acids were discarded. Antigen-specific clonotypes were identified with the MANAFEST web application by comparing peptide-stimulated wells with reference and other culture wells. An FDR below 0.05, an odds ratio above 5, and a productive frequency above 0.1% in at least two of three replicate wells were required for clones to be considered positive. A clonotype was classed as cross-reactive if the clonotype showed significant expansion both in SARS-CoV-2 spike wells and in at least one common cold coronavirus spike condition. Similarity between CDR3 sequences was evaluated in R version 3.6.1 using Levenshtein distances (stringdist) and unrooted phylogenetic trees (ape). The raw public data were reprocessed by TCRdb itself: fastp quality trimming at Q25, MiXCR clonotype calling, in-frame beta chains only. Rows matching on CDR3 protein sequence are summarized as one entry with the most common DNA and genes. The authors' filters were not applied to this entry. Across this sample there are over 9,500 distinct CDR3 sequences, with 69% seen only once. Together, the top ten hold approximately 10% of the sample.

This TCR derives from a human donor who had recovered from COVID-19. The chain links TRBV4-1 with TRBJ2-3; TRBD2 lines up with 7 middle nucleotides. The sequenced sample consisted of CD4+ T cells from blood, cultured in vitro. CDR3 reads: CASSLLADTDTQYF. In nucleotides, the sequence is TGCGCCAGCAGCCTCCTAGCGGACACAGATACGCAGTATTTT.